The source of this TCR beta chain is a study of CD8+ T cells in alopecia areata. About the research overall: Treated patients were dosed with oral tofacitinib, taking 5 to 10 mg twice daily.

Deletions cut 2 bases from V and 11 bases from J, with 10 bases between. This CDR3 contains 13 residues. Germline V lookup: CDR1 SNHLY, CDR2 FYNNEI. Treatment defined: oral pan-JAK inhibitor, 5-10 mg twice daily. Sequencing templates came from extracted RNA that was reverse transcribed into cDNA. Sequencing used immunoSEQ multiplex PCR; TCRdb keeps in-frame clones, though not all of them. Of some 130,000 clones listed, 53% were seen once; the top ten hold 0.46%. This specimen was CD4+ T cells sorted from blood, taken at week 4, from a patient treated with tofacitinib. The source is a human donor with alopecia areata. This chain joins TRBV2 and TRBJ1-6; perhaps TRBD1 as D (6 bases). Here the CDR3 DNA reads TGTGCCAGCAGTGAATGGGGGGCCGCACCCCTCCACTTT. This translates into CASSEWGAAPLHF.